Below, one T cell receptor beta chain is given with its context. The source of the sample is a study of T-cell reconstitution after alpha-beta-depleted transplantation in children. Researchers prepared the TCRbeta library using unique molecular identifiers, the study reports. TCRdb re-called the PCR reads with MiXCR, one entry per CDR3 protein. The data show over 400,000 distinct CDR3 sequences, approximately 13% seen once. The CDR3 contains 16 residues. Between the trimmed V and J ends, which lost 2 bases and 4 bases, there was a span of 14 bases. The material sequenced was PBMCs from the stem cell graft donor, taken from the stem cell graft. This TCR came from a human donor who donated a stem cell graft to a child with combined immunodeficiency. The chain is built from TRBV12-3 or TRBV12-4 and TRBJ2-2, with a weak D call TRBD1 (5 bases). This CDR3 is CASSLRAGLGTGELFF. CDR3 coding DNA: TGTGCCAGCAGTTTACGGGCAGGGCTGGGCACCGGGGAGCTGTTTTTT.